This entry features one T cell receptor beta chain sequence. The data were obtained in a study of T cell responses to AZD1222 COVID-19 vaccine. The CDR3 length is 13 residues. V lost 4 bases, J lost 3 bases, and 9 bases lay in between. Profiling relied on immunoSEQ multiplex PCR, and the TCRdb table lists in-frame clones only, not all of them. Here the sample spans around 150,000 clones, around 94% being singletons. The clonotype originates from an adult who received the AZD1222 COVID-19 vaccine. The sequencing here drew on peripheral blood, taken 28 days after the second AZD1222 dose. This chain joins TRBV12-3 or TRBV12-4 and TRBJ1-2; D remains unclear. CDR3 in amino acids: CASSSSPDYGYTF. CDR3 bases: TGTGCCAGCAGTTCCTCGCCCGACTATGGCTACACCTTC.